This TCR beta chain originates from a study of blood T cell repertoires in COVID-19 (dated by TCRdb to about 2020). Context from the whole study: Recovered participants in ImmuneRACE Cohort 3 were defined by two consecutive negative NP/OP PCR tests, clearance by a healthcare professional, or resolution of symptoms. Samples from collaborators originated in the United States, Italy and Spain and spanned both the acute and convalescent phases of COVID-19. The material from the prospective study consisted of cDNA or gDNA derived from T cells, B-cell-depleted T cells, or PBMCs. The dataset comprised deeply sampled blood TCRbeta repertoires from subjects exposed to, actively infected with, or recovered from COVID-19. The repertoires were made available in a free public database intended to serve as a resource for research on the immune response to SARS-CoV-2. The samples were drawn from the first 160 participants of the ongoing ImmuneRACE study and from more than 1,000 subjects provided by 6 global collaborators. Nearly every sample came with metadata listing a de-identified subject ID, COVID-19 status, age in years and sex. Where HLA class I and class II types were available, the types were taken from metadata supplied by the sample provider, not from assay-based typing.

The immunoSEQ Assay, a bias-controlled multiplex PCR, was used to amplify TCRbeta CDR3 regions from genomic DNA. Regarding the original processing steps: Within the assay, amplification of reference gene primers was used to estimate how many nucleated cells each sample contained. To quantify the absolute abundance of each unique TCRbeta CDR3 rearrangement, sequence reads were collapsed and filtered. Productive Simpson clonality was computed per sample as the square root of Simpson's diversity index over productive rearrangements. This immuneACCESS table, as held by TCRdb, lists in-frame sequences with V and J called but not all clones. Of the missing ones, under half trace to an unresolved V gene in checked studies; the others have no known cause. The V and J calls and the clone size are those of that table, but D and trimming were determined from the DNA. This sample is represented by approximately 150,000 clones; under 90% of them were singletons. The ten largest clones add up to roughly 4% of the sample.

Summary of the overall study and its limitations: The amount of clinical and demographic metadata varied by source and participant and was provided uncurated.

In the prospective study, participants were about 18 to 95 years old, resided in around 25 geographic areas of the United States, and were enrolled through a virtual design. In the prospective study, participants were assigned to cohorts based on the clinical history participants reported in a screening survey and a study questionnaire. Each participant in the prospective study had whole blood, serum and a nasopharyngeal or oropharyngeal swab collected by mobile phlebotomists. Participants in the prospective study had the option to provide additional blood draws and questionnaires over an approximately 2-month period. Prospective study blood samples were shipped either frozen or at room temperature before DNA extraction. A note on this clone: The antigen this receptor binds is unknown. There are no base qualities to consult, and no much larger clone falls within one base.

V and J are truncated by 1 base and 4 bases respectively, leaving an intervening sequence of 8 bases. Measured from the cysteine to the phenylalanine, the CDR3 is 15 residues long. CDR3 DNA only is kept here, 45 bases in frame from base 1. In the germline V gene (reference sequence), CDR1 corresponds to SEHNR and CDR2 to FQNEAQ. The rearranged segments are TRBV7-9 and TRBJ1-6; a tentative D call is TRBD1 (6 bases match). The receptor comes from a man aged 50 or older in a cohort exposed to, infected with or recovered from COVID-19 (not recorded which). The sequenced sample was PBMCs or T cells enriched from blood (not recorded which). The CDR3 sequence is CASSLDRAYNSPLHF. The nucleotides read TGTGCCAGCAGCTTAGACAGGGCGTATAATTCACCCCTCCACTTT.